This is a list of T cell receptor beta chains from one sample in a study of T cells in Graves' hyperthyroidism and ophthalmopathy. TCRdb analysed the multiplex PCR reads with MiXCR anew, one entry per CDR3 protein. The profile shows a few hundred thousand distinct CDR3 sequences, roughly 19% of them singletons. The sample taken for sequencing was blood. All receptors derive from a man in his fifties or sixties with Graves' ophthalmopathy. CDR3s include the opening cysteine and the closing phenylalanine or tryptophan. Fields, in order: clone size, V gene, J gene, D gene, CDR3 protein, CDR3 DNA. A D gene is named only where the DNA matches it firmly. Not every row has a clone size; where given, it reads once, few, many or a size class.

>.|TRBV4-1|TRBJ2-1|.
CASSLQVMTANEQFF
TGCGCCAGCAGCCTACAAGTTATGACAGCAAATGAGCAGTTCTTC
>.|TRBV12-3/TRBV12-4|TRBJ2-1|.
CASSLTGKSYNEQFF
TGTGCCAGCAGTTTAACCGGGAAATCCTACAATGAGCAGTTCTTC
>.|TRBV28|TRBJ2-5|TRBD2
CASSLETGELAGRETQYF
TGTGCCAGCAGTTTGGAGACAGGGGAACTAGCGGGAAGGGAGACCCAGTACTTC
>few|TRBV7-8|TRBJ2-5|.
CASSSGPGGRGLGRETQYF
TGTGCCAGCAGCAGCGGCCCGGGGGGCAGGGGTTTGGGGCGGGAGACCCAGTACTTC
>many|TRBV2|TRBJ1-6|.
CASSQVGPRLNSPLHF
TGTGCCAGCAGCCAAGTGGGACCGAGACTGAATTCACCCCTCCACTTT
>.|TRBV5-4|TRBJ2-2|.
CASSLWGGAPGELFF
TGTGCCAGCAGCTTGTGGGGAGGTGCCCCCGGGGAGCTGTTTTTT
>.|TRBV5-1|TRBJ2-5|TRBD2
CASSGMGLAGGRETQYF
TGCGCCAGCAGCGGCATGGGACTAGCGGGGGGAAGAGAGACCCAGTACTTC
>many|TRBV3-1|TRBJ1-1|.
CASSRGTLDTEAFF
TGTGCCAGCAGCCGAGGGACGTTGGACACTGAAGCTTTCTTT
>many|TRBV20-1|TRBJ1-1|.
CQGRGNTEAFF
TGCCAGGGCCGAGGGAACACTGAAGCTTTCTTT
>.|TRBV28|TRBJ1-1|.
CASSLQPGRRTEAFF
TGTGCCAGCAGTTTACAGCCAGGGAGGCGGACTGAAGCTTTCTTT
>few|TRBV28|TRBJ1-2|.
CASGDVRYGYTF
TGTGCCAGCGGGGACGTTCGCTATGGCTACACCTTC
>.|TRBV5-4|TRBJ2-1|.
CAVGTQGNEQFF
TGTGCTGTCGGGACACAGGGCAATGAGCAGTTCTTC
>many|TRBV28|TRBJ2-1|TRBD1
CASSRSYGEGQGTYNEQFF
TGTGCCAGCAGTAGGTCTTACGGCGAGGGACAGGGTACCTACAATGAGCAGTTCTTC
>.|TRBV6-5|TRBJ1-1|.
CASSYRGPTGATEAFF
TGTGCCAGCAGTTACCGGGGGCCTACTGGCGCCACTGAAGCTTTCTTT
>.|TRBV15|TRBJ1-2|.
CATSTSNYGYTF
TGTGCCACCAGCACCTCTAACTATGGCTACACCTTC
>many|TRBV7-3|TRBJ2-3|.
CASSLHSTDTQYF
TGTGCCAGCAGCCTACACAGCACAGATACGCAGTATTTT
>once|TRBV5-1|TRBJ1-2|.
CAGSLGGVGDGYTF
TGCGCCGGCAGCTTGGGGGGGGTTGGAGATGGCTACACCTTC
>once|TRBV5-1|TRBJ1-1|.
CAGSLARGNTEAFF
TGCGCCGGCAGCTTGGCTAGGGGAAACACTGAAGCTTTCTTT
>.|TRBV7-8|TRBJ2-5|.
CASSPRGSLYF
TGTGCCAGCAGCCCACGGGGAAGTCTGTACTTC
>few|TRBV7-6|TRBJ2-3|TRBD1
CASSRVTGGGTDTQYF
TGTGCCAGCAGCCGCGTGACAGGGGGCGGCACAGATACGCAGTATTTT
>few|TRBV20-1|TRBJ2-2|TRBD2
CSARGLAGGSGTGELFF
TGCAGTGCTCGCGGACTAGCGGGAGGGAGCGGCACCGGGGAGCTGTTTTTT
>few|TRBV27|TRBJ2-1|TRBD1
CASSLNGVVGQGNEQFF
TGTGCCAGCAGTTTAAACGGGGTCGTTGGACAGGGCAATGAGCAGTTCTTC
>many|TRBV28|TRBJ2-5|.
CASSEGGSETQYF
TGTGCCAGCAGTGAAGGCGGGTCGGAGACCCAGTACTTC
>many|TRBV11-2|TRBJ2-5|.
CASSLESGRGETQYF
TGTGCCAGCAGCTTAGAAAGCGGAAGGGGGGAGACCCAGTACTTC
>few|TRBV18|TRBJ2-5|TRBD1
CASSRDRGSETQYF
TGTGCCAGCTCAAGGGACAGGGGATCAGAGACCCAGTACTTC
>few|TRBV18|TRBJ2-2|.
CASSPPGPWTGELFF
TGTGCCAGCTCTCCCCCGGGGCCGTGGACCGGGGAGCTGTTTTTT
>.|TRBV2|TRBJ2-4|.
CASRAGSVSENIQYF
TGTGCCAGCAGGGCTGGATCGGTCAGCGAAAACATTCAGTACTTC
>few|TRBV2|TRBJ2-1|.
CASSAVRVYNEQFF
TGTGCCAGCAGTGCTGTCAGGGTCTACAATGAGCAGTTCTTC
>few|TRBV5-1|TRBJ1-2|TRBD1
CASSFNPRQGIVGYTF
TGCGCCAGCAGCTTCAACCCGAGACAGGGTATCGTAGGCTACACCTTC
>many|TRBV5-1|TRBJ2-1|TRBD2
CASSLIAGTRGSNEQFF
TGCGCCAGCAGCTTGATTGCAGGGACTAGAGGTTCCAATGAGCAGTTCTTC
>many|TRBV7-9|TRBJ2-3|.
CASSLVSAGSTDTQYF
TGTGCCAGCAGCTTAGTTTCTGCGGGCAGCACAGATACGCAGTATTTT
>.|TRBV28|TRBJ2-3|TRBD2
CASSFAGGNTDTQYF
TGTGCCAGCAGTTTTGCGGGGGGGAACACAGATACGCAGTATTTT
>many|TRBV5-5|TRBJ2-1|TRBD1
CASSLDRVSYNEQFF
TGTGCCAGCAGCCTGGACAGGGTCTCCTACAATGAGCAGTTCTTC
>many|TRBV28|TRBJ1-5|.
CASSSDQSPQHF
TGTGCCAGCAGTTCAGACCAATCGCCCCAGCATTTT
>.|TRBV9|TRBJ2-3|.
CASSVEYGSTDTQYF
TGTGCCAGCAGCGTAGAGTATGGGAGCACAGATACGCAGTATTTT
>.|TRBV19|TRBJ2-5|.
CASSISDAQETQYF
TGTGCCAGTAGTATTTCGGACGCCCAAGAGACCCAGTACTTC
>.|TRBV7-9|TRBJ1-5|.
CASSLLAPGVSNQPQHF
TGTGCCAGCAGCCTCCTCGCCCCAGGGGTAAGCAATCAGCCCCAGCATTTT
>.|TRBV29-1|TRBJ2-7|TRBD2
CSVEGLAGIGAYEQYF
TGCAGCGTTGAGGGACTAGCGGGAATTGGCGCCTACGAGCAGTACTTC
>.|TRBV11-2|TRBJ2-7|TRBD1
CASRTGTGTYEQYF
TGTGCCAGCAGAACCGGGACAGGGACCTACGAGCAGTACTTC
>.|TRBV12-3/TRBV12-4|TRBJ2-1|TRBD2
CASSLAGVRNEQFF
TGTGCCAGCAGTTTGGCGGGAGTAAGAAATGAGCAGTTCTTC
>many|TRBV12-3/TRBV12-4|TRBJ2-7|.
CASSTKASDPYEQYF
TGTGCCAGCAGTACAAAAGCTAGCGATCCCTACGAGCAGTACTTC
>many|TRBV7-9|TRBJ2-1|TRBD1
CASSLGQGDHNEQFF
TGTGCCAGCAGCCTGGGACAGGGGGACCACAATGAGCAGTTCTTC
>many|TRBV3-1|TRBJ1-1|.
CASSRGEATEAFF
TGTGCCAGCAGTCGCGGGGAGGCCACTGAAGCTTTCTTT
>.|TRBV10-3|TRBJ2-3|.
CAISFENTQYF
TGTGCCATCAGTTTCGAGAATACGCAGTATTTT
>few|TRBV7-2|TRBJ2-2|TRBD2
CASSLNAPGLAGVTGELFF
TGTGCCAGCAGCTTAAACGCCCCGGGACTAGCGGGAGTTACCGGGGAGCTGTTTTTT
>.|TRBV10-3|TRBJ2-2|.
CAIRDGQNTGELFF
TGTGCCATCAGGGACGGACAGAACACCGGGGAGCTGTTTTTT
>many|TRBV4-1|TRBJ1-1|TRBD1
CASSQVGSYRGLSTEAFF
TGCGCCAGCAGCCAAGTTGGATCATACAGGGGTTTAAGCACTGAAGCTTTCTTT
>few|TRBV4-1|TRBJ2-6|.
CASSQDWATGANVLTF
TGCGCCAGCAGCCAAGATTGGGCAACTGGGGCCAACGTCCTGACTTTC
>many|TRBV2|TRBJ1-2|.
CASSENRENGYTF
TGTGCCAGCAGTGAGAACAGGGAGAACGGCTACACCTTC